This passage covers 11 T cell receptor beta chains from one sample sequenced in a study of T cell responses to AZD1222 COVID-19 vaccine. Using immunoSEQ multiplex PCR, the repertoire was profiled, and TCRdb retains in-frame clones only, with some absent. The sample contains 150,000 or so clones, 94% of which appear only once. Sample: peripheral blood, taken on day 0 of AZD1222 vaccination. These receptors were collected from an adult in good health.

This sequence joins TRBV28 and TRBJ2-1; D gene uncertain. The V gene lost 5 bases and the J gene lost 5 bases, with 16 bases spanning the gap. The germline V gene has CDR1 MDHEN and CDR2 SYDVKM. The CDR3 totals 15 residues. The DNA of the CDR3 is TGTGCCAGCAGTCCAGCAGGCTACCGCGACAATGAGCAGTTCTTC. This sequence encodes CASSPAGYRDNEQFF.

The chain uses TRBV7-9 and TRBJ1-5, with D possibly TRBD1 on 5 matching bases. Trimming took off 1 base at V and 15 bases at J, with 13 bases between the two ends. The CDR3 is made up of 12 amino acids. Germline V lookup: CDR1 SEHNR, CDR2 FQNEAQ (reference sequence). CDR3 in DNA: TGTGCCAGCAGCTTAGGTACAGGACCTACGCATTTT. It encodes CASSLGTGPTHF.

The rearrangement uses TRBV18 and TRBJ1-1; no firm D call. V was trimmed by 8 bases and J by 1 base, leaving 8 bases between them. Germline-derived CDR1 and CDR2 are KGHSH and LQKENI. This CDR3 is 12 amino acids long. The CDR3 nucleotides read TGTGCCAGCCGTATCCCGAACACTGAAGCTTTCTTT. This gives the protein CASRIPNTEAFF.

This clone was seen a single time. J is TRBJ2-5 and V is TRBV6-4; possibly TRBD2 for D (5 bases). The CDR3 is made up of 13 amino acids. Trimming cost V 3 bases and J 2 bases, with 7 bases left between them. Germline assignment: CDR1 MRHNA and CDR2 SNTAGT. The CDR3 region has the DNA TGTGCCAGCAGTGAAAGGGAGCAAGAGACCCAGTACTTC. Its translation: CASSEREQETQYF.

The rearrangement uses TRBV6-5 and TRBJ1-2; tentative D call: TRBD1 (5 bases). CDR1 and CDR2 (germline): MNHEY, SVGAGI. This CDR3 has 11 amino acids. With 10 bases removed from V and 5 bases from J, the gap between germline ends came to 11 bases. The CDR3 DNA is TGTGCCACAGGGAGCGGGTATGGCTACACCTTC. Encoded protein: CATGSGYGYTF.

V and J are TRBV27 and TRBJ1-2; D possibly corresponds to TRBD1 (5 bases). The CDR3 length is 12 residues. Trimming pared 5 bases from V and 8 bases from J, leaving 12 bases between. Germline-derived CDR1 and CDR2 are MNHEY and SMNVEV (reference sequence). This CDR3 is CASSRQGYGYTF. The CDR3 DNA reads TGTGCCAGCAGTCGGCAGGGATACGGCTACACCTTC.

V gene TRBV3-1 (or the pseudogene TRBV3-2) combines with J gene TRBJ1-2, with D perhaps matching TRBD1 (5 bases). Between the trimmed V and J ends, which lost 3 bases and 4 bases, there was a span of 18 bases. The CDR3 sequence is 16 residues long. Germline values: CDR1 LGHDT, CDR2 YNNKEL (reference sequence). The CDR3 loop is CASSHGRGLGFYGYTF. CDR3 in DNA: TGTGCCAGCAGCCACGGGCGGGGCCTGGGGTTCTATGGCTACACCTTC.

This sequence joins TRBV10-3 and TRBJ1-5; D unresolved. Germline values: CDR1 ENHRY, CDR2 SYGVKD. The CDR3 is 12 residues long. CDR3 nucleotide sequence: TGTGCTTCCGCCGGCCTAGATCAGCCCCAGCATTTT. The encoded protein is CASAGLDQPQHF.

The gene calls are TRBV4-1 and TRBJ2-1; D remains ambiguous. The V end lost 4 bases, the J end lost 8 bases, and 33 bases lay between the germline ends. Germline-derived CDR1 and CDR2 are MGHRA and YSYEKL. The CDR3 extends over 20 amino acids. Written as DNA, the CDR3 is TGCGCCAGCAGCCGAAGATCGCCGGATCCGAACGCGGAAGAAGGCGATGAGCAGTTCTTC. Its translation is CASSRRSPDPNAEEGDEQFF.

In DNA form, the CDR3 reads TGTGCCAGCAGCGGCGACAGTGGCTACGAGCAGTACTTC. It is translated as CASSGDSGYEQYF. J is TRBJ2-7 and V is TRBV9; D possibly corresponds to TRBD1 (5 bases). Germline CDR1 reads SGDLS; CDR2 reads YYNGEE. Trimming left V 3 bases short and J 3 bases short, with 10 bases between. CDR3 size: 13 residues.

The chain employs TRBV10-2 and TRBJ1-4, with D unclear. Trimming pared 2 bases from V and 6 bases from J, leaving 16 bases between. The CDR3 spans 16 residues. CDR1 and CDR2 (germline): WSHSY, SAAADI. CDR3 residues: CASSEHGGISDEKLFF. The CDR3 DNA sequence: TGCGCCAGCAGTGAGCATGGAGGGATATCGGATGAAAAACTGTTTTTT.